The 23 T cell receptor beta chains below come from one sample, sequenced in a study of graft-versus-host responses after intestinal transplantation. Sequenced by immunoSEQ multiplex PCR; TCRdb stores in-frame clones only, minus some. The profile covers approximately 80,000 clones, with roughly 89% appearing a single time and roughly 0.32% taken by the ten largest. These TCRs are of unknown antigen specificity. The specimen was unstimulated CD4+ T cells sorted from spleen or lymph node cells, collected before intestinal transplant. Receptor source: a human donor who received an intestinal transplant.

The CDR3 DNA reads as TGCGCCAGCAGCACCCCCCCTGCGGGTGAGCAGTACTTC. This gives the protein CASSTPPAGEQYF. The chain uses TRBV5-1 and TRBJ2-7, with TRBD2 as a possible D gene (5 bases). Germline CDR1 SGHRS, CDR2 YFSETQ. V was pared by 4 bases and J by 7 bases, with 15 bases between. This CDR3 has 13 residues.

CDR3: CATKGQDYGYTF. Here the CDR3 DNA reads TGTGCCACCAAGGGACAGGACTATGGCTACACCTTC. The chain couples TRBV7-9 to TRBJ1-2; 8 bases are a match to TRBD1. The V gene end was trimmed by 10 bases and the J gene end by 3 bases; junction bases not matched to a gene: 4. Germline lookup yields CDR1 SEHNR and CDR2 FQNEAQ (reference sequence). The CDR3 sequence is 12 residues long.

The chain uses TRBV6-5 and TRBJ2-2; possibly TRBD1 for D (5 bases). The V end lost 0 bases, the J end lost 3 bases, and 5 bases lay between the germline ends. The length of the CDR3 is 14 residues. Germline V gene data show CDR1 as MNHEY and CDR2 as SVGAGI. CDR3 nucleotide sequence: TGTGCCAGCAGTTACTCGACAGACACCGGGGAGCTGTTTTTT. It codes for CASSYSTDTGELFF.

The chain joins TRBV9 to TRBJ2-7, with a tentative D call TRBD1 (6 bases). The CDR3 has 14 amino acids. Trimming stripped 4 bases from V and 4 bases from J, with 15 bases between. The V gene's germline CDR1 is SGDLS and CDR2 YYNGEE. CDR3 nucleotides: TGTGCCAGCAGCAGAGGGCACAGGGCTTACGAGCAGTACTTC. It specifies CASSRGHRAYEQYF.

There are a few counts of this clone. The chain is built from TRBV19 and TRBJ1-5, with D possibly TRBD1 on 6 matching bases. The CDR3 is 14 amino acids. CDR1 and CDR2 (germline): LNHDA, SQIVND (reference sequence). V was cut by 3 bases and J by 7 bases, with 13 bases left in between. The CDR3 nucleotides read TGTGCCAGTAGTATTGAGGGGGTAAGGCAGCCCCAGCATTTT. Protein: CASSIEGVRQPQHF.

The rearrangement joins TRBV4-1 to TRBJ2-1; 8 nucleotides agree with TRBD1. This CDR3 spans 17 amino acids. Germline V gene data show CDR1 as MGHRA and CDR2 as YSYEKL. The junction had 13 bases not matched to a gene; V was cut back by 5 bases and J by 4 bases. The DNA for the CDR3 is TGCGCCAGCAGCTACCAGGGGGCGGTGGGAATGTACAATGAGCAGTTCTTC. Residues: CASSYQGAVGMYNEQFF.

The chain joins TRBV5-8 to TRBJ1-2; 7 bases match TRBD1. Germline CDR1 reads SGHTS; CDR2 reads YDEGEE. The CDR3 spans 12 residues. With V trimmed by 6 bases and J by 7 bases, 6 bases remained unmatched. This CDR3 reads CASITGAPGYTF. The CDR3 DNA is TGTGCCAGCATCACAGGGGCGCCTGGCTACACCTTC.

The chain combines TRBV21-1 with TRBJ1-1; the table gives TRBD1 as D, unverified against the DNA. TRBV21-1 is a listed pseudogene. The CDR3 is made up of 11 amino acids. The CDR3 sequence: CASTGAPEAFF. CDR3 sequence (DNA): TGTGCCAGCACTGGGGCACCTGAAGCTTTCTTT.

This chain uses TRBV2 with TRBJ2-5; D may be TRBD1 (5 bases). Germline V gene sequence: CDR1 SNHLY, CDR2 FYNNEI. The V and J ends lost 10 bases and 5 bases respectively, with 17 bases between them. This CDR3 region has 13 residues. The CDR3 reads CANKPGMTETQYF. CDR3 sequence (DNA): TGTGCCAACAAGCCAGGGATGACCGAGACCCAGTACTTC.

The J gene is TRBJ1-6, the V gene TRBV6-5; 7 nucleotides agree with TRBD1. V was pared by 2 bases and J by 9 bases, with 10 bases of the junction left unmatched. In germline, CDR1 is MNHEY, CDR2 SVGAGI. The CDR3 loop spans 16 amino acids. CDR3 coding DNA: TGTGCCAGCAGTTACACCTCTTTGACAGGGAGTTCACCCCTCCACTTT. Translating it yields CASSYTSLTGSSPLHF.

The V call is TRBV2, the J call TRBJ2-2, with 10 bases lining up with TRBD2. Looked up from germline, CDR1 is SNHLY and CDR2 is FYNNEI. Trimming at V came to 6 bases and at J to 8 bases, leaving 6 bases not matched to a gene. The CDR3 sequence is 14 residues long. CDR3: CASSVLAGVGELFF. DNA for the CDR3: TGTGCCAGCAGCGTCCTAGCGGGGGTTGGGGAGCTGTTTTTT.

This clone was seen once. This rearrangement joins TRBV7-9 to TRBJ2-1; 14 bases are shared with TRBD2. With V trimmed by 3 bases and J by 3 bases, 4 bases remained unmatched. Germline CDR1 reads SEHNR; CDR2 reads FQNEAQ (reference sequence). The CDR3 runs 17 residues. CDR3 DNA: TGTGCCAGCAGCTTTGGGGGACTAGCGGGGGTCTACAATGAGCAGTTCTTC. Translating gives CASSFGGLAGVYNEQFF. The full variable domain, completed using reference TRBV7-9 and TRBJ2-1, is DTGVSQNPRHKITKRGQNVTFRCDPISEHNRLYWYRQTLGQGPEFLTYFQNEAQLEKSRLLSDRFSAERPKGSFSTLEIQRTEQGDSAMYLCASSFGGLAGVYNEQFFGPGTRLTVL.

The V call is TRBV28, the J call TRBJ1-2; D gene unclear. V gave up 7 bases and J gave up 8 bases, with 11 bases separating them. Germline V gene sequence: CDR1 MDHEN, CDR2 SYDVKM. The CDR3 runs 11 residues. CDR3 sequence (DNA): TGTGCCAGCACCCAGTCCAGGGGCTACACCTTC. Protein: CASTQSRGYTF.

This rearrangement joins TRBV7-3 to TRBJ2-5; 9 bases are shared with TRBD2. V trimming: 1 base; J trimming: 4 bases; junction bases outside the gene matches: 13. Germline V CDR1 and CDR2: SGHTA, FQGTGA. The CDR3 is 18 residues long. This CDR3 reads CASSLKGRASGTGETQYF. CDR3 bases: TGTGCCAGCAGCTTAAAGGGCCGGGCTAGCGGGACGGGAGAGACCCAGTACTTC.

This clone was picked up one time. CDR3 nucleotide sequence: TGTGCCAGCAGCTTATGGACAGGGCCTAATATTCGCAATCAGCCCCAGCATTTT. Protein product: CASSLWTGPNIRNQPQHF. V and J are TRBV7-2 and TRBJ1-5; 8 bases are a match to TRBD1. V was pared by 2 bases and J by 2 bases, with 11 bases of the junction left unmatched. Germline V gives CDR1 SGHTA, CDR2 FQGNSA. CDR3 length: 18 amino acids.

This clone showed up just a few times. The CDR3 region is CASSLGQNYGYTF. CDR3 DNA sequence: TGTGCCAGCAGTTTAGGACAGAACTATGGCTACACCTTC. J is TRBJ1-2 and V is TRBV28; possible D gene TRBD1, 6 bases. Germline assignment: CDR1 MDHEN and CDR2 SYDVKM. This CDR3 comprises 13 residues. Trimming shortened V by 2 bases and J by 2 bases, and 6 bases separated the two germline ends.

The V gene is TRBV29-1, the J gene TRBJ2-7; 7 bases agree with TRBD1. Germline V lookup: CDR1 SQVTM, CDR2 ANQGSEA. V lost 4 bases and J lost 6; bases outside the gene matches: 6. This CDR3 is 12 amino acids long. The chain's CDR3 is CSVAFYRGEQYF. In nucleotides, the CDR3 is TGCAGCGTTGCGTTTTACAGGGGCGAGCAGTACTTC.

The chain combines TRBV28 with TRBJ2-7, with D possibly being TRBD2 (6 bases). The germline gives CDR1 MDHEN, CDR2 SYDVKM. Deletions cut 5 bases from V and 3 bases from J, with 14 bases between. The CDR3 is 14 amino acids. CDR3 bases: TGTGCCAGCAGTCTTCGCCGGGGGAGCTACGAGCAGTACTTC. It translates to CASSLRRGSYEQYF.

The chain carries TRBV10-3 and TRBJ1-5; 7 bases are a match to TRBD1. The length of the CDR3 is 15 residues. The ends lost 3 bases at V and 1 base at J; junction bases unmatched: 3. The germline V gene has CDR1 ENHRY and CDR2 SYGVKD. CDR3: CAISETGVSNQPQHF. The CDR3 nucleotides are TGTGCCATCAGTGAAACAGGGGTAAGCAATCAGCCCCAGCATTTT.

This chain uses TRBV5-8 with TRBJ2-1; 15 bases are shared with TRBD2. Trimming removed 2 bases from V and 2 bases from J; junction bases left unmatched: 8. Germline V gene sequence: CDR1 SGHTS, CDR2 YDEGEE. This CDR3 has 19 amino acids. The CDR3 DNA sequence: TGTGCCAGCAGCTTCCAAGGACTAGCGGGGGGGAGCGCCTACAATGAGCAGTTCTTC. Its translation: CASSFQGLAGGSAYNEQFF.

The genes are TRBV6-5 and TRBJ1-1; TRBD1 agrees at 7 bases. The junction had 7 bases not matched to a gene; V was cut back by 6 bases and J by 0 bases. In germline, CDR1 is MNHEY, CDR2 SVGAGI. The CDR3 is 15 amino acids. CDR3 region: CASRPGQKMNTEAFF. The CDR3 DNA is TGTGCCAGCAGACCGGGACAGAAAATGAACACTGAAGCTTTCTTT.

This chain connects TRBV2 to TRBJ2-3; D is perhaps TRBD2 (5 bases). V lost 5 bases, J lost 1 base, and 13 bases lay in between. The CDR3 covers 15 residues. CDR1 is SNHLY, CDR2 FYNNEI, per germline. The CDR3 reads CASSPLGLRTDTQYF. The CDR3 nucleotides read TGTGCCAGCAGTCCCCTTGGACTTCGCACAGATACGCAGTATTTT.

This clone was seen only once. The chain combines TRBV5-1 with TRBJ2-1, with D perhaps TRBD1 (5 bases). This CDR3 comprises 13 residues. Trimming stripped 1 base from V and 7 bases from J, with 9 bases between. CDR1 and CDR2 (germline): SGHRS, YFSETQ. CDR3 nucleotides: TGCGCCAGCAGCTTGCAGGGCAGAAATGAGCAGTTCTTC. It translates to CASSLQGRNEQFF. Drawing the rest from reference TRBV5-1 and TRBJ2-1, the complete variable domain is KAGVTQTPRYLIKTRGQQVTLSCSPISGHRSVSWYQQTPGQGLQFLFEYFSETQRNKGNFPGRFSGRQFSNSRSEMNVSTLELGDSALYLCASSLQGRNEQFFGPGTRLTVL.